Sequencing of this T cell receptor beta chain was carried out in a study of blood T cell repertoires in COVID-19. Study context: Cohort 3 donors were reported recovered after two negative PCRs, clearance, or symptom resolution. Nucleic acid was either cDNA or gDNA, and it came from T cells, B-cell-depleted T cells, or PBMCs.

TCRdb's table, derived via immunoSEQ multiplex PCR, lists solely in-frame clones and lacks some. The sample has under 200,000 clones; roughly 85% are singletons. Individuals drawn from around 25 US areas were about 18 to 89 years old. Assignment of participants to cohorts was predicated upon participant-reported clinical history. The CDR3 is 14 amino acids. Looked up from germline, CDR1 is WNHNN and CDR2 is SYGVQD (reference sequence). Trimming took 6 bases from V and 0 from J; bases not matched to a gene: 4. V and J are TRBV10-1 and TRBJ2-7; 8 nucleotides match TRBD1. The receptor's source is a woman aged 65 to 85 in a cohort exposed to, infected with or recovered from COVID-19 (not recorded which). Material: PBMCs or T cells enriched from blood (not recorded which). CDR3 region: CASSPGQASYEQYF. The DNA for the CDR3 is TGCGCCAGCAGCCCGGGACAGGCCTCCTACGAGCAGTACTTC.